This TCR beta chain was sequenced in a study of blood T cell repertoires in COVID-19. For the study at large: Sources were T cells, B-cell-depleted T cells, or PBMCs; the material itself was cDNA or gDNA.

CDR3 size: 12 residues. The germline CDR1 and CDR2 sequences are SGHRS and YFSETQ. V lost 2 bases and J lost 4, with 6 bases in between. Per the original data handling: Estimates of nucleated cell counts were drawn from the amplification of reference gene primers. Assay: immunoSEQ multiplex PCR; the TCRdb copy retains only in-frame clones and omits some. The DNA was the basis for D and trimming; V, J and clone size are from that table. This sample has over 250,000 clones; roughly 85% occur once, and the top ten carry approximately 9.9%. The J gene is TRBJ1-1, the V gene TRBV5-1, with unresolved D. The TCR sequence derives from a woman aged 70 to 79 with acute or convalescent COVID-19. Material: peripheral blood. The CDR3 sequence: CASSFTGTEAFF. The DNA for the CDR3 is TGCGCCAGCAGCTTTACGGGCACTGAAGCTTTCTTT.